This T cell receptor beta chain was sequenced for a study of identical twins. Study results and limitations: The study found weaker excess twin sharing in beta out-of-frame sequences.

Healthy Caucasians were all of the donors. TCRdb processed the 5' RACE reads anew with MiXCR; each CDR3 protein has one entry. The sample consists of around 680,000 distinct CDR3 sequences, 8% to 9% of them appearing once. In its sample, this clonotype was seen a few times. What it binds is not known. V lost 3 bases and J lost 6; bases outside the gene matches: 3. Germline assignment: CDR1 SGDLS and CDR2 YYNGEE. The CDR3 spans 15 residues. Another study also made use of these data, one on yellow fever vaccine responses in identical twins.

The TCR was taken from a woman under 30 in good health. The V and J genes are TRBV9 and TRBJ2-2; 12 bases line up with TRBD2. Sequencing was done on a sample of PBMCs. CDR3: CASSASGGAAGELFF. In DNA, the CDR3 is TGTGCCAGCAGCGCTAGCGGGGGGGCTGCCGGGGAGCTGTTTTTT.